The 21 T cell receptor beta chains listed next were all sequenced from one sample in a study of breast tumors, draining lymph nodes, adjacent tissues. TCRdb itself ran the multiplex PCR reads through MiXCR, one entry per CDR3 protein. The repertoire holds 47,000 or so distinct CDR3 sequences, with about 23% as singletons. The specimen sequenced was breast tumor tissue. These receptors were taken from a female donor with breast cancer. Some clones in this sample may be carry-over from other donors' samples.

In regard to this clonotype: This sequence may be a read error, since a much larger clone differs from it by one base. This chain joins TRBV27 and TRBJ2-7; D might be TRBD1 or TRBD2, each matching 5 bases. Per germline, CDR1 MNHEY and CDR2 SMNVEV (reference sequence). The CDR3 contains 15 residues. V was cut by 3 bases and J by 2 bases, with 14 bases left in between. The chain's CDR3 is CASSLLGRSTYEQYF. The CDR3 DNA sequence: TGTGCCAGCAGTTTGCTGGGACGGTCAACCTACGAGCAGTACTTC.

The chain employs TRBV27 and TRBJ2-3, with 8 nucleotides matching TRBD2. CDR3 length: 14 residues. Germline-derived CDR1 and CDR2 are MNHEY and SMNVEV (reference sequence). Germline trimming cut 5 bases from V and 5 bases from J; bases unmatched to any gene: 6. The CDR3 sequence: CASSGAGVGDTQYF. CDR3 nucleotide sequence: TGTGCCAGCAGTGGAGCGGGAGTGGGAGATACGCAGTATTTT.

In this sample, this clonotype turned up many times. V and J are TRBV2 and TRBJ1-4, with 8 bases matching TRBD1. Germline assignment: CDR1 SNHLY and CDR2 FYNNEI. The CDR3 sequence is 12 residues long. J lost 7 bases, V lost 6 bases, and 1 base had no gene match. In nucleotides, the CDR3 is TGTGCCAGCAGGGACAGGGTTGAAAAACTGTTTTTT. Amino acids: CASRDRVEKLFF. The full variable domain, its missing parts supplied by reference TRBV2 and TRBJ1-4, is EPEVTQTPSHQVTQMGQEVILRCVPISNHLYFYWYRQILGQKVEFLVSFYNNEISEKSEIFDDQFSVERPDGSNFTLKIRSTKLEDSAMYFCASRDRVEKLFFGSGTQLSVL.

This clonotype was picked up many times. The CDR3 sequence is CASSITGQGNTIYF. CDR3 nucleotide sequence: TGTGCCAGCAGCATCACAGGGCAGGGAAACACCATATATTTT. The chain couples TRBV12-3 or TRBV12-4 to TRBJ1-3, with a possible D match to TRBD1 (6 bases). The CDR3 has 14 amino acids. V was shortened by 6 bases and J by 4 bases, with 13 bases between the two germline ends.

The V call is TRBV28, the J call TRBJ2-1, with a weak D call TRBD2 (7 bases). V lost 5 bases and J 3 bases, leaving 14 bases between the germline ends. Germline assignment: CDR1 MDHEN and CDR2 SYDVKM. This CDR3 is 15 amino acids long. DNA of the CDR3: TGTGCCAGCAGTCGTCTAGCGGACAGCTACAATGAGCAGTTCTTC. It specifies CASSRLADSYNEQFF.

The sample holds many counts of this clonotype. V and J are TRBV27 and TRBJ2-5, with 9 bases lining up with TRBD2. V lost 6 bases, J lost 4 bases, and 6 bases stayed unmatched. Per the germline V gene, CDR1 is MNHEY and CDR2 is SMNVEV (reference sequence). The CDR3 consists of 14 residues. CDR3 region: CASSRRLAVETQYF. The CDR3 DNA reads TGTGCCAGCAGCCGCCGACTAGCGGTAGAGACCCAGTACTTC.

The chain joins TRBV19 to TRBJ2-1; 10 bases line up with TRBD1. The CDR3 length is 15 residues. CDR1 is LNHDA and CDR2 is SQIVND in the germline V gene (reference sequence). V lost 5 bases, J lost 7 bases, and 8 bases stayed unmatched. The CDR3 coding sequence is TGTGCCAGTAGTCCTGACAGGGGGCGCGTGAATGAGCAGTTCTTC. It yields the protein CASSPDRGRVNEQFF.

This clonotype occurred many times. The chain couples TRBV20-1 to TRBJ1-6; D might be TRBD1 (5 bases). V lost 3 bases, J lost 0 bases, and 18 bases lay in between. The germline CDR1 and CDR2 sequences are DFQATT and SNEGSKA (reference sequence). The CDR3 length is 18 residues. This chain's CDR3 is CSARGLGTGGSYNSPLHF. The CDR3 bases are TGCAGTGCTAGGGGGCTGGGGACCGGGGGCTCCTATAATTCACCCCTCCACTTT.

This clonotype was found a few times. V is TRBV7-2 and J is TRBJ2-4; no definite D call. Per germline, CDR1 SGHTA and CDR2 FQGNSA. There are 16 residues in the CDR3. Deletions cut 4 bases from V and 3 bases from J, with 16 bases between. DNA of the CDR3: TGTGCCAGCAGCTCCAACCCGACAAGAGGCAAAAACATTCAGTACTTC. Amino acids: CASSSNPTRGKNIQYF.

This chain joins TRBV5-6 and TRBJ2-7; 10 bases map to TRBD1. The CDR3 has 13 residues. The germline gives CDR1 SGHDT, CDR2 YYEEEE. V was clipped by 7 bases and J by 4 bases; unmatched bases: 5. The DNA of the CDR3 is TGTGCCAGCTGTGACAGGGGGCTATACGAGCAGTACTTC. This gives the protein CASCDRGLYEQYF.

The J gene is TRBJ1-2, the V gene TRBV7-9; 8 nucleotides match TRBD1. This CDR3 is built from 16 residues. The germline V gene encodes CDR1 SEHNR and CDR2 FQNEAQ (reference sequence). Trimming cost V 5 bases and J 6 bases; bases outside gene matches: 14. This chain's CDR3 is CASSHPRRTGFNGYTF. CDR3 nucleotides: TGTGCCAGCAGCCATCCGAGGAGGACAGGGTTTAATGGCTACACCTTC.

The DNA for the CDR3 is TGTGCCAGCAGTGTTTACTACAATGAGCAGTTCTTC. As protein: CASSVYYNEQFF. The chain is built from TRBV2 and TRBJ2-1, with D unresolved. The V and J ends lost 4 bases and 3 bases respectively, with 4 bases between them. The germline gives CDR1 SNHLY, CDR2 FYNNEI. The CDR3 has 12 residues. The full variable domain, rest sourced from reference TRBV2 and TRBJ2-1, is EPEVTQTPSHQVTQMGQEVILRCVPISNHLYFYWYRQILGQKVEFLVSFYNNEISEKSEIFDDQFSVERPDGSNFTLKIRSTKLEDSAMYFCASSVYYNEQFFGPGTRLTVL.

In its sample, this clonotype was seen many times. The chain uses TRBV5-8 and TRBJ2-3, with a weak D call TRBD2 (6 bases). CDR3 size: 14 residues. Trimming cost V 1 base and J 0 bases, with 6 bases left between them. Germline CDR1 reads SGHTS; CDR2 reads YDEGEE. The CDR3 loop is CASSLRGSTDTQYF. The CDR3 nucleotides are TGTGCCAGCAGCTTGCGGGGGAGCACAGATACGCAGTATTTT.

This clonotype has a single count. CDR3 sequence reads: CSAEPVEETQYF. CDR3 sequence (DNA): TGCAGTGCGGAACCGGTCGAGGAGACCCAGTACTTC. The chain recombines TRBV20-1 with TRBJ2-5; D is ambiguous. The CDR3 loop spans 12 amino acids. Trimming removed 6 bases at V and 5 bases at J, with 13 bases between. CDR1 DFQATT and CDR2 SNEGSKA come from the germline V gene (reference sequence).

A word on this clonotype: This sequence may be a read error, since a much larger clone differs from it by one base. The CDR3 loop reads CASSYSTGFDTQYF. As DNA, the CDR3 is TGTGCCAGCAGTTACTCGACGGGATTCGATACGCAGTATTTT. The genes are TRBV6-6 and TRBJ2-3; D possibly corresponds to TRBD2 (5 bases). CDR1 and CDR2 from the germline V gene are MNHNY and SVGAGI (reference sequence). There are 14 residues in the CDR3. The V end lost 0 bases, the J end lost 6 bases, and 10 bases lay between the germline ends.

V is TRBV2 and J is TRBJ2-5; the D is unclear. From germline, CDR1 is SNHLY and CDR2 FYNNEI. The CDR3 is 11 amino acids. Trimming took 6 bases from V and 3 from J, leaving 5 bases between them. This CDR3 is CASSGEETQYF. The CDR3 nucleotides read TGTGCCAGCAGCGGAGAAGAGACCCAGTACTTC. The entire variable domain, with the rest obtained from reference TRBV2 and TRBJ2-5, is as follows: EPEVTQTPSHQVTQMGQEVILRCVPISNHLYFYWYRQILGQKVEFLVSFYNNEISEKSEIFDDQFSVERPDGSNFTLKIRSTKLEDSAMYFCASSGEETQYFGPGTRLLVL.

In its sample, this clonotype was seen many times. This chain links TRBV5-1 with TRBJ1-3; a weak D match, TRBD1 (6 bases). With 3 bases removed from V and 0 bases from J, the gap between germline ends came to 10 bases. The V gene's germline CDR1 is SGHRS and CDR2 YFSETQ. There are 15 residues in the CDR3. CDR3 sequence (DNA): TGCGCCAGCAGCTCTACAGGGTACTCTGGAAACACCATATATTTT. Its protein is CASSSTGYSGNTIYF.

This clonotype was counted ten times or more. The chain recombines TRBV29-1 with TRBJ2-1, with TRBD1 matching over 7 bases. Germline loops: CDR1 SQVTM, CDR2 ANQGSEA. J gave up 0 bases and V 3 bases, and 8 bases lay outside the gene matches. CDR3 length equals 16 residues. The CDR3 is CSVEHPDRDSYNEQFF. As DNA, the CDR3 is TGCAGCGTTGAGCACCCCGACAGGGACTCCTACAATGAGCAGTTCTTC.

The sample holds many counts of this clonotype. The rearrangement links TRBV25-1 to TRBJ1-2, with unresolved D. This CDR3 has 15 residues. Deletions cut 1 base from V and 6 bases from J, with 15 bases between. Germline values: CDR1 MGHDK, CDR2 SYGVNS. Written as DNA, the CDR3 is TGTGCCAGCAGTGAATTCGGGGAGATAGCGAATGGCTACACCTTC. This encodes CASSEFGEIANGYTF.

This clonotype was observed many times. V usage is TRBV5-4 and J usage is TRBJ2-7, with 7 bases that match TRBD2. Germline V gene sequence: CDR1 SGHNT, CDR2 YYREEE (reference sequence). The CDR3 has 16 residues. Losses at the gene ends were 3 bases for V and 2 bases for J; bases not matched to a gene: 11. DNA of the CDR3: TGTGCCAGCAGCTCGCACCCGGGGGGTCCTGCCTACGAGCAGTACTTC. It codes for CASSSHPGGPAYEQYF. The entire variable domain, with the rest obtained from reference TRBV5-4 and TRBJ2-7, is as follows: ETGVTQSPTHLIKTRGQQVTLRCSSQSGHNTVSWYQQALGQGPQFIFQYYREEENGRGNFPPRFSGLQFPNYSSELNVNALELDDSALYLCASSSHPGGPAYEQYFGPGTRLTVT.

The sample holds many counts of this clonotype. The rearrangement uses TRBV5-5 and TRBJ1-2; D is ambiguous. This CDR3 region has 13 residues. Germline V gives CDR1 SGHKS, CDR2 YYEKEE (reference sequence). The ends were cut back, 7 bases at V and 1 base at J, with 11 bases in the middle. The CDR3 DNA follows: TGTGCCAGCGAGATGTGGGATAACTATGGCTACACCTTC. Translated, it gives CASEMWDNYGYTF. The full variable domain, rest sourced from reference TRBV5-5 and TRBJ1-2, is DAGVTQSPTHLIKTRGQQVTLRCSPISGHKSVSWYQQVLGQGPQFIFQYYEKEERGRGNFPDRFSARQFPNYSSELNVNALLLGDSALYLCASEMWDNYGYTFGSGTRLTVV.